This TCR beta chain was documented in a study of T-cell reconstitution after alpha-beta-depleted transplantation in children. A library of TCRbeta sequences, prepared with unique molecular identifiers, was generated. Via MiXCR, TCRdb re-called the PCR reads, giving one row per CDR3 protein. There are hundreds of thousands of distinct CDR3 sequences in the sample; approximately 14% occur only once, and around 0.79% lies in the top ten. This clonotype was seen more than once but under ten times. The antigen remains undetermined. General observations from the study: Newly produced T cells mostly accounted for T-cell counts and diversity one year post-transplant. Alpha-beta T cells present about two months after transplant were reported to originate from several hundred expanded graft clones. Day-60 TCRbeta diversity that was high in some patients was derived from surviving recipient T cells and thymic progenitors.

The CDR3 length is 15 residues. Trimming cost V 3 bases and J 2 bases; bases outside gene matches: 6. Germline V gives CDR1 MDHEN, CDR2 SYDVKM. The sequence was obtained from a girl aged 2 to 10 with congenital amegakaryocytic thrombocytopenia, due to receive a stem cell transplant. The specimen comprised PBMCs, sampled before TCRalphabeta/CD19-depleted stem cell transplant. V is TRBV28 and J is TRBJ2-7; 8 nucleotides align to TRBD2. The CDR3 nucleotides are TGTGCCAGCAGTTTCCCGGGTAGCGGGACCTACGAGCAGTACTTC. Its translation is CASSFPGSGTYEQYF.